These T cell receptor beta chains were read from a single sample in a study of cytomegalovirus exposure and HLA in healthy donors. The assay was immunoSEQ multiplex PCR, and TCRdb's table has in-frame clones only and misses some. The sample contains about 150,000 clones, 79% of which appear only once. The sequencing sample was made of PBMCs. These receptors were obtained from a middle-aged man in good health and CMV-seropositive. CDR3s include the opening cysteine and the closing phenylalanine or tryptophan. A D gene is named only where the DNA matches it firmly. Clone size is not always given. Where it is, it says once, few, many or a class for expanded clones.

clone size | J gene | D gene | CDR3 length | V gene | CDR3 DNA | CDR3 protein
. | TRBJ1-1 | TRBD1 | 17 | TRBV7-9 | TGTGCCAGCAGCATCGTCCCGGGACAGGGAAAGAACACTGAAGCTTTCTTT | CASSIVPGQGKNTEAFF
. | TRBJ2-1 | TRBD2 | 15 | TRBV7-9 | TGTGCCAGCAGCCAGCAGGGAGGGTCCTACAATGGGCAGTTCTTC | CASSQQGGSYNGQFF
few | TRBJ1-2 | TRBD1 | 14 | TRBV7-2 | TGTGCCAGCAGCTTGCGGACAGGGGACTATGGCTACACCTTC | CASSLRTGDYGYTF
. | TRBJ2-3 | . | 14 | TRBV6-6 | TGTGCCAGCAGCCTACTCCTCCCCCCAGATACGCAGTATTTT | CASSLLLPPDTQYF
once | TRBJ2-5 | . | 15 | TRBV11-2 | TGTGCCAGCAGCGCCCTTGGACAGACGGAAGAGACCCAGTACTTC | CASSALGQTEETQYF
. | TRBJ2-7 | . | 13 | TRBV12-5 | TGTGCTAGTGGTTTGTCCCAGAGCGACGAGCAGTACTTC | CASGLSQSDEQYF
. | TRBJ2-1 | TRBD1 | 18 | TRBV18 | TGTGCCAGCTCACCGGGACAGGGAGTGGTTGGCTCCTACAATGAGCAGTTCTTC | CASSPGQGVVGSYNEQFF
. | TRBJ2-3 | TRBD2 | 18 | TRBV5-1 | TGCGCCAGCAGCTTGGATTACCCTAGCGGGAGTTGGACAGATACGCAGTATTTT | CASSLDYPSGSWTDTQYF
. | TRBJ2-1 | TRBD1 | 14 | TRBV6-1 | TGTGCCAGCAGGGACAGGGGGCCCTACAATGAGCAGTTCTTC | CASRDRGPYNEQFF
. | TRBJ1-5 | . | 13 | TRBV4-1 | TGCGCCAGCAGCCGACAGCTCAATCAGCCCCAGCATTTT | CASSRQLNQPQHF
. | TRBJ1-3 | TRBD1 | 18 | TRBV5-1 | TGCGCCAGCAGCTTGTCCGGAGGGACAGGGGCCTCTGGAAACACCATATATTTT | CASSLSGGTGASGNTIYF
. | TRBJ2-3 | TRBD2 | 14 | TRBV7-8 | TGTGCCAGCAGCCCCGGGACTAGATCAGATACGCAGTATTTT | CASSPGTRSDTQYF
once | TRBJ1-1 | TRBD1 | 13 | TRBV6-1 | TGTGCCAGCACCAAACCAGGGGGCACTGAAGCTTTCTTT | CASTKPGGTEAFF
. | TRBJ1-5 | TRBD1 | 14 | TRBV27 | TGTGCCAGCAGACCCCGGACAGGGAATCAGCCCCAGCATTTT | CASRPRTGNQPQHF
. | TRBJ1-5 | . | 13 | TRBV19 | TGTGCCAGTAGTAGGGGGGTAAATCAGCCCCAGCATTTT | CASSRGVNQPQHF
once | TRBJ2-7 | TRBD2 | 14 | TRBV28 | TGTGCCAGCAGTCGACTAGCGGGAGTAAGGAGGCAGTACTTC | CASSRLAGVRRQYF
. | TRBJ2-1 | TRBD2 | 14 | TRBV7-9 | TGTGCCAGCAGCTCACTAGCGCAGACGGGTGAGCAGTTCTTC | CASSSLAQTGEQFF
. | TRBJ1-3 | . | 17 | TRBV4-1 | TGCGCCAGCAGCCAACCGCCCGGGACAAGCTCTGGAAACACCATATATTTT | CASSQPPGTSSGNTIYF
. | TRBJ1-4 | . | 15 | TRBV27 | TGTGCCAGCAGTATAAAGGCCAGGGGTCCTGAAAAACTGTTTTTT | CASSIKARGPEKLFF
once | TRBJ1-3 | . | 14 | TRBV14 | TGTGCCAGCAGCCACAGCTCAGGTGGAAACACCATATATTTT | CASSHSSGGNTIYF